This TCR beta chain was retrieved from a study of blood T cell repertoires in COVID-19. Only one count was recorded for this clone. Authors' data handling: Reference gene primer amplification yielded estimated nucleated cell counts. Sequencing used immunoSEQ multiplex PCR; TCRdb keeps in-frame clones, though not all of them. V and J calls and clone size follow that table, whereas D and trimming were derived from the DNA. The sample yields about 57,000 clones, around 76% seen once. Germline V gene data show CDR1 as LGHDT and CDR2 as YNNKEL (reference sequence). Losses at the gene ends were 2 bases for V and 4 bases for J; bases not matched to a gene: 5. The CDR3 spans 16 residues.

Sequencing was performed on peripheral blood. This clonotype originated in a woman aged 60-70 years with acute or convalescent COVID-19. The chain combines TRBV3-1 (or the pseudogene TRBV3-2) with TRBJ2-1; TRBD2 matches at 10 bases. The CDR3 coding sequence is TGTGCCAGCAGCCAAAGGGGACTAGCGTCTTACAATGAGCAGTTCTTC. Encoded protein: CASSQRGLASYNEQFF.